This T cell receptor (beta chain) derives from a study of T cells after somatic rescue of genetic block. The CDR3 length is 15 residues. V gave up 3 bases and J gave up 0 bases, with 12 bases separating them. The germline V gene has CDR1 GTSNPN and CDR2 SVGIG (reference sequence). The protocol was immunoSEQ multiplex PCR, while the TCRdb copy is restricted to in-frame clones and leaves out a portion. This table has more than 9,500 clones, roughly 73% appearing once. The sequence was obtained from a boy aged 5-17 years. Sequenced input: peripheral blood mononuclear cells (PBMCs). This rearrangement joins TRBV30 to TRBJ1-5; possible D gene TRBD1, 5 bases. The CDR3 DNA reads as TGTGCCTGGAGCCGACAGACACATAGCAATCAGCCCCAGCATTTT. It codes for CAWSRQTHSNQPQHF. The whole variable domain, filled in from reference TRBV30 and TRBJ1-5, reads SQTIHQWPATLVQPVGSPLSLECTVEGTSNPNLYWYRQAAGRGLQLLFYSVGIGQISSEVPQNLSASRPQDRQFILSSKKLLLSDSGFYLCAWSRQTHSNQPQHFGDGTRLSIL.